The 29 T cell receptor beta chains given below trace back to one sample, sequenced in a study of a mutant IDH1 vaccine in newly diagnosed glioma (dated by TCRdb to about 2021). Library method: the immunoSEQ multiplex PCR assay. The table comes from immuneACCESS by way of TCRdb, which keeps in-frame sequences with V and J called. Part of the clones is missing from these tables; in studies checked, under half for an unresolved V gene and the rest for unknown reasons. The sample table records about 36,000 clones; around 80% of these occur just once. The leading ten clones occupy around 16% of the sample. Taken with the paper, the label for time point translates to: week 11, during vaccination. Every vaccine dose consisted of 300 ug of a 20-mer mutant IDH1 peptide in Montanide, administered subcutaneously together with topical imiquimod. Their antigens are not known. The sequencing here drew on peripheral blood mononuclear cells (PBMCs), taken from a glioma patient whose treatment included an IDH1 peptide vaccine. The receptors were gathered from a woman in her 30s with glioma. Some clones in this sample may be carry-over from other donors' samples.

V gene TRBV7-8 combines with J gene TRBJ1-1; D is ambiguous. V dropped 1 base and J dropped 0 bases, with 6 bases sitting between them. Germline lookup yields CDR1 SGHVS and CDR2 FQNEAQ. The CDR3 has 14 amino acids. In DNA form, the CDR3 reads TGTGCCAGCAGCTTAGATTACATGAACACTGAAGCTTTCTTT. Its translation is CASSLDYMNTEAFF.

The sample holds a few counts of this clone. The chain carries TRBV5-1 and TRBJ2-2; D might be TRBD1 (6 bases). The CDR3 has 16 amino acids. Per the germline V gene, CDR1 is SGHRS and CDR2 is YFSETQ. The V end was cut by 1 base, the J end by 1 base, with 11 bases between. The CDR3 loop reads CASSLTTGLNTGELFF. For the CDR3, the DNA is TGCGCCAGCAGCTTGACGACAGGATTGAACACCGGGGAGCTGTTTTTT.

The chain is built from TRBV15 and TRBJ2-1; possibly TRBD2 for D (6 bases). CDR3 length: 16 residues. Trimming shortened V by 0 bases and J by 4 bases, and 13 bases separated the two germline ends. Germline loops: CDR1 LNHNV, CDR2 YYDKDF (reference sequence). CDR3 sequence (DNA): TGTGCCACCAGCAGAGAAATCGGGACTTTTTACAATGAGCAGTTCTTC. It yields the protein CATSREIGTFYNEQFF.

The chain joins TRBV6-5 to TRBJ2-2; D ambiguous. V was clipped by 0 bases and J by 8 bases, with 10 bases between them. The V gene's germline CDR1 is MNHEY and CDR2 SVGAGI. The CDR3 is made up of 14 amino acids. This chain's CDR3 is CASSYSVGLGELFF. CDR3 nucleotides: TGTGCCAGCAGTTACTCCGTAGGTTTGGGGGAGCTGTTTTTT.

The V gene is TRBV9, the J gene TRBJ1-2; D is uncertain. CDR3 length equals 13 residues. Trimming took 4 bases from V and 5 from J, leaving 12 bases between them. Looked up from germline, CDR1 is SGDLS and CDR2 is YYNGEE. CDR3 coding DNA: TGTGCCAGCAGCTTCTCTCTCGGATATGGCTACACCTTC. Protein product: CASSFSLGYGYTF.

This clone appeared a single time. The V gene is TRBV6-5, the J gene TRBJ2-7, with D perhaps given as TRBD1 or TRBD2 (6 bases each). The V gene's germline CDR1 is MNHEY and CDR2 SVGAGI. Trimming left V 4 bases short and J 2 bases short, with 9 bases between. There are 13 residues in the CDR3. The CDR3 region has the DNA TGTGCCAGCAGTTGGGGGGCAACCTACGAGCAGTACTTC. Protein: CASSWGATYEQYF.

The gene calls are TRBV7-6 and TRBJ2-3; D not certain. V was pared by 1 base and J by 5 bases, with 1 base between. Germline V gene sequence: CDR1 SGHVS, CDR2 FNYEAQ. The CDR3 extends over 11 amino acids. The CDR3: CASSLEDTQYF. CDR3 in DNA: TGTGCCAGCAGCTTAGAAGATACGCAGTATTTT.

The V gene is TRBV19, the J gene TRBJ2-5, with D unresolved. Germline CDR1 LNHDA, CDR2 SQIVND (reference sequence). Trimming cost V 5 bases and J 4 bases, with 11 bases left between them. The CDR3 is made up of 13 amino acids. The CDR3 is CASSPPTRETQYF. The DNA of the CDR3 is TGTGCCAGTAGTCCCCCCACGAGAGAGACCCAGTACTTC.

The chain has TRBV7-2 and TRBJ1-1; D is unresolved. CDR1 is SGHTA and CDR2 is FQGNSA in the germline V gene. V was cut by 3 bases and J by 0 bases, with 17 bases left in between. The CDR3 length is 17 residues. CDR3 sequence reads: CASSFMDGWFMNTEAFF. The CDR3 DNA sequence: TGTGCCAGCAGCTTTATGGACGGTTGGTTCATGAACACTGAAGCTTTCTTT.

The chain combines TRBV27 with TRBJ2-2; TRBD2 matches at 11 bases. The CDR3 spans 20 residues. Germline lookup yields CDR1 MNHEY and CDR2 SMNVEV (reference sequence). J was trimmed by 1 base and V by 5 bases; bases with no gene match: 15. The CDR3: CASSPPLAGEDRLNTGELFF. In DNA, the CDR3 is TGTGCCAGCAGTCCCCCACTAGCGGGAGAAGATCGATTGAACACCGGGGAGCTGTTTTTT.

The J gene is TRBJ2-7, the V gene TRBV5-4, with 15 bases matching TRBD2. The V gene end was trimmed by 0 bases and the J gene end by 9 bases; junction bases not matched to a gene: 1. This CDR3 is built from 14 residues. Per the germline V gene, CDR1 is SGHNT and CDR2 is YYREEE (reference sequence). The DNA for the CDR3 is TGTGCCAGCAGCTTGGAGGGACTAGCGGGAGGGCAGTACTTC. It specifies CASSLEGLAGGQYF.

Written as DNA, the CDR3 is TGTGCCAGCAGCTTACAGGGGCAGTACTTC. It yields the protein CASSLQGQYF. The rearrangement uses TRBV5-8 and TRBJ2-4; 7 nucleotides align to TRBD1. The germline V gene encodes CDR1 SGHTS and CDR2 YDEGEE. The CDR3 loop spans 10 amino acids. Trimming cost V 2 bases and J 13 bases; bases outside gene matches: 0.

The chain combines TRBV2 with TRBJ2-7, with D perhaps matching TRBD2 (6 bases). The CDR3 is 15 amino acids. The V gene's germline CDR1 is SNHLY and CDR2 FYNNEI. V was clipped by 4 bases and J by 3 bases, with 16 bases between them. The CDR3 here is CASSGSGTGDYEQYF. CDR3 coding DNA: TGTGCCAGCAGTGGATCAGGGACTGGAGACTACGAGCAGTACTTC.

V is TRBV30 and J is TRBJ2-5; 11 nucleotides align to TRBD2. The V and J ends lost 2 bases and 3 bases, in that order; junction bases with no gene match: 5. This CDR3 spans 15 amino acids. The germline V gene encodes CDR1 GTSNPN and CDR2 SVGIG (reference sequence). The CDR3 DNA sequence: TGTGCCTGGAGTATCGAACTAGCGGGAGAAGAGACCCAGTACTTC. Its protein is CAWSIELAGEETQYF.

This clone was seen a few times. The chain joins TRBV19 to TRBJ1-4, with 8 bases identical to TRBD1. This CDR3 is built from 14 residues. The germline gives CDR1 LNHDA, CDR2 SQIVND (reference sequence). The junction had 5 bases not matched to a gene; V was cut back by 5 bases and J by 6 bases. CDR3 in amino acids: CASSPQGAYEKLFF. The CDR3 DNA reads TGTGCCAGTAGTCCTCAGGGGGCTTATGAAAAACTGTTTTTT. The full variable domain, in which reference TRBV19 and TRBJ1-4 provide the parts outside the CDR3, is DGGITQSPKYLFRKEGQNVTLSCEQNLNHDAMYWYRQDPGQGLRLIYYSQIVNDFQKGDIAEGYSVSREKKESFPLTVTSAQKNPTAFYLCASSPQGAYEKLFFGSGTQLSVL.

The gene calls are TRBV11-2 and TRBJ1-2; possible D gene TRBD1, 6 bases. V was cut by 5 bases and J by 3 bases, with 10 bases left in between. CDR1 and CDR2 (germline): SGHAT, FQNNGV. The CDR3 loop spans 13 amino acids. The CDR3 loop reads CASSRTDDYGYTF. CDR3 nucleotides: TGTGCCAGCAGCCGGACAGACGACTATGGCTACACCTTC.

This chain links TRBV10-1 with TRBJ2-7, with no clear D. This CDR3 has 10 amino acids. Germline V gene lookup returns CDR1 WNHNN and CDR2 SYGVQD (reference sequence). Trimming took 8 bases from V and 5 from J, leaving 7 bases between them. Written as DNA, the CDR3 is TGCGCCAGCCACAGCCACGAGCAGTACTTC. Residues: CASHSHEQYF.

In its sample, this clone is medium-sized. V gene TRBV19 combines with J gene TRBJ2-1; 10 bases match TRBD2. CDR1 and CDR2 from the germline V gene are LNHDA and SQIVND (reference sequence). The V segment lost 5 bases and the J segment 6 bases; nucleotides outside the gene matches: 7. This CDR3 is built from 15 residues. The CDR3 loop reads CASSVSSGSFNEQFF. The CDR3 DNA follows: TGTGCCAGTAGTGTCTCTAGCGGGAGTTTCAATGAGCAGTTCTTC. Drawing the rest from reference TRBV19 and TRBJ2-1, the complete variable domain is DGGITQSPKYLFRKEGQNVTLSCEQNLNHDAMYWYRQDPGQGLRLIYYSQIVNDFQKGDIAEGYSVSREKKESFPLTVTSAQKNPTAFYLCASSVSSGSFNEQFFGPGTRLTVL.

The chain has TRBV27 and TRBJ2-3; 11 positions agree with TRBD2. Germline CDR1 reads MNHEY; CDR2 reads SMNVEV (reference sequence). V was pared by 8 bases and J by 5 bases, with 9 bases of the junction left unmatched. The CDR3 spans 15 residues. The CDR3 nucleotides read TGTGCCAGCGGGGGGCTAGCGGGAGGAGAAGATACGCAGTATTTT. Amino acids: CASGGLAGGEDTQYF.

This chain uses TRBV19 with TRBJ1-2; 9 bases are a match to TRBD1. The J segment lost 6 bases and the V segment lost 5 bases, leaving 10 bases of the junction unmatched. This CDR3 is 15 amino acids long. Germline V gene lookup returns CDR1 LNHDA and CDR2 SQIVND (reference sequence). CDR3 residues: CASSVQGASGNGYTF. The CDR3 DNA reads as TGTGCCAGTAGTGTACAGGGGGCCAGTGGGAATGGCTACACCTTC.

The chain combines TRBV10-1 with TRBJ2-3; D is perhaps TRBD1 or TRBD2 (5 bases each). The CDR3 length is 14 residues. Deletions cut 10 bases from V and 2 bases from J, with 16 bases between. Germline assignment: CDR1 WNHNN and CDR2 SYGVQD (reference sequence). In DNA, the CDR3 is TGCGCCACCCAGTATGAGGGACCCACAGATACGCAGTATTTT. It translates to CATQYEGPTDTQYF.

CDR3 bases: TGTGCCAGCAGTTTTGGAGCCGTTAGGAGGGGAATCGCCTACGAGCAGTACTTC. Translating it yields CASSFGAVRRGIAYEQYF. The chain links TRBV28 to TRBJ2-7; TRBD2 might be the D (6 bases). Germline V gene lookup returns CDR1 MDHEN and CDR2 SYDVKM. Trimming took 3 bases from V and 2 from J, leaving 23 bases between them. CDR3 length equals 18 residues. Using reference TRBV28 and TRBJ2-7 for the parts outside the CDR3, the full variable domain is DVKVTQSSRYLVKRTGEKVFLECVQDMDHENMFWYRQDPGLGLRLIYFSYDVKMKEKGDIPEGYSVSREKKERFSLILESASTNQTSMYLCASSFGAVRRGIAYEQYFGPGTRLTVT.

J is TRBJ1-1 and V is TRBV7-6; D is perhaps TRBD1 (5 bases). The V and J ends lost 0 bases and 6 bases respectively, with 14 bases between them. In germline, CDR1 is SGHVS, CDR2 FNYEAQ. The CDR3 sequence is 15 residues long. DNA for the CDR3: TGTGCCAGCAGCTTAGCGTCCGGGGGGGAGGCTGAAGCTTTCTTT. It codes for CASSLASGGEAEAFF.

The rearrangement uses TRBV10-3 and TRBJ2-1, with 13 bases aligning to TRBD2. Unmatched junction bases numbered 5, after V lost 10 bases and J lost 5 bases. There are 14 residues in the CDR3. CDR1 is ENHRY and CDR2 is SYGVKD in the germline V gene. CDR3 sequence reads: CATRTSGSNNEQFF. CDR3 DNA sequence: TGTGCCACTCGGACTAGCGGGAGCAACAATGAGCAGTTCTTC.

This rearrangement joins TRBV27 to TRBJ2-5; a possible D gene is TRBD1 (6 bases). The V and J ends lost 5 bases and 0 bases respectively, with 13 bases between them. The germline V gene has CDR1 MNHEY and CDR2 SMNVEV (reference sequence). The CDR3 contains 15 residues. CDR3 in DNA: TGTGCCAGCAGTCTGGGGAACAGGGACCAAGAGACCCAGTACTTC. It codes for CASSLGNRDQETQYF.

This clone was seen more than once but under ten times. The chain combines TRBV9 with TRBJ1-1; a possible D gene is TRBD1 (6 bases). Germline V gene lookup returns CDR1 SGDLS and CDR2 YYNGEE. The V gene lost 4 bases and the J gene lost 1 base, with 11 bases spanning the gap. CDR3 size: 14 residues. The chain's CDR3 is CASSSWTANTEAFF. In DNA form, the CDR3 reads TGTGCCAGCAGCTCGTGGACAGCGAACACTGAAGCTTTCTTT.

By frequency in the sample, this clone is medium-sized. V and J are TRBV6-6 and TRBJ1-1, with D unresolved. Germline V gives CDR1 MNHNY, CDR2 SVGAGI (reference sequence). This CDR3 is built from 14 residues. Trimming cost V 4 bases and J 3 bases, with 12 bases left between them. CDR3 DNA sequence: TGTGCCAGCAGTTTCACCGGGCCCGACACTGAAGCTTTCTTT. This translates into CASSFTGPDTEAFF.

This chain uses TRBV19 with TRBJ2-2; D perhaps matches TRBD2 (5 bases). The CDR3 runs 13 residues. V gave up 5 bases and J gave up 6 bases, with 10 bases separating them. The germline V gene has CDR1 LNHDA and CDR2 SQIVND (reference sequence). The CDR3 spells CASSASNSGELFF. In DNA, the CDR3 is TGTGCCAGTAGTGCTAGCAATTCCGGGGAGCTGTTTTTT. The complete variable domain, with remaining parts taken from reference TRBV19 and TRBJ2-2, reads DGGITQSPKYLFRKEGQNVTLSCEQNLNHDAMYWYRQDPGQGLRLIYYSQIVNDFQKGDIAEGYSVSREKKESFPLTVTSAQKNPTAFYLCASSASNSGELFFGEGSRLTVL.

This rearrangement joins TRBV19 to TRBJ2-7; perhaps TRBD1 as D (5 bases). This CDR3 is 15 amino acids long. The V and J ends lost 3 bases and 3 bases respectively, with 15 bases between them. Germline CDR1 is LNHDA and CDR2 is SQIVND (reference sequence). CDR3 nucleotide sequence: TGTGCCAGTAGTATCCCCGGCCAGGGTGTCTACGAGCAGTACTTC. Encoded protein: CASSIPGQGVYEQYF.